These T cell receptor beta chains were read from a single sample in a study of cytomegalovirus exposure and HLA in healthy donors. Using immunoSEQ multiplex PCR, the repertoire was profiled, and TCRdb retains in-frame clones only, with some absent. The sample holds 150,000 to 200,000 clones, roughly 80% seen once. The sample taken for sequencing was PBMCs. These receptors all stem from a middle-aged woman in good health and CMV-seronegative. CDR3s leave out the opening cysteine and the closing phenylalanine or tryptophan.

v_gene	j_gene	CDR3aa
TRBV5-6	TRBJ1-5	ASSLNSNQPQH
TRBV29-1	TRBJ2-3	SVRPGGPTDTQY
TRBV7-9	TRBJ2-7	ASSPSRRTYEQY
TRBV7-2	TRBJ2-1	ASSPRRAAEQF
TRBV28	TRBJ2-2	ASSPFQGSNTGELF
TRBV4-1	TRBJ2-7	ASSQVVRTGVAYEQY
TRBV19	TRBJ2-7	ASSIEPRNVQY
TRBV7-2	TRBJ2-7	ASSDKTGPYEQY
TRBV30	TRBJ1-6	AWSPGQGASPLH
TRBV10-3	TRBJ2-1	AISSGTAYNEQF
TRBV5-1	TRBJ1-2	ASSRTPGVYGYT
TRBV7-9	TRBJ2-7	ASSRGTSDSYEQY
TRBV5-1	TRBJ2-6	ASSLDQGGLPAGANGLT